This T cell receptor (beta chain) was sequenced during a study of PD-1 blockade in classical Hodgkin lymphoma (dated by TCRdb to the early 2020s). Background on the whole study: Nivolumab dosing was 3 mg/kg intravenously every 2 weeks, continuing until either disease progression or unacceptable toxicity. To define a peripheral blood immune signature of response to PD-1 blockade in classical Hodgkin lymphoma, the study combined TCR beta sequencing with CyTOF. Broad study findings and their caveats: Lower diversity was observed in patients in whom nivolumab was started less than 1 year after ASCT, and these patients were excluded from later analyses so that confounding by immune reconstitution would be avoided. A significant rise by C4D1 was seen in CD4+ but not CD8+ TCR diversity (p=0.0027 vs p=0.16), with the rise being most apparent in complete responders (p=0.02). Among trial patients, those achieving complete response had baseline diversity similar to that of newly diagnosed patients, while diversity was significantly lower in partial responders and progressors. Baseline TCR diversity was reported as lower in newly diagnosed patients than in healthy donors, and lower still in relapsed/refractory patients. Only a single clinical trial cohort was studied, and what caused the repertoire differences, possibly disease activity or prior therapy, remained undefined.

A single count supports this clone. The antigen this receptor binds is unknown. Qualities for individual bases were not recorded, and no much larger clone is one base off. The Qiagen DNeasy kit was used to extract genomic DNA from unsorted PBMCs and from the negatively selected CD4+ and CD8+ fractions. Using primers that anneal to V and J segments, immunoSEQ multiplex PCR amplified the TCR beta CDR3 regions. A synthetic immune receptor repertoire was used to minimize amplification bias, and any remaining bias was removed computationally after sequencing. Per the source publication's procedure: Custom Python scripts were used to quantify repertoire diversity as the Shannon entropy index. The unsorted, CD4+ and CD8+ repertoires were each analyzed separately, with the exception of combined analyses, where CD4+ and CD8+ sequences were merged in silico. A clone counted as expanded when the clone's frequency after treatment rose at least 2-fold relative to C1D1, and clones undetected at baseline were given a pseudocount of 0.5. Clones with 0 or 1 copy at C1D1 were defined as singleton clones, while clones with 2 or more copies were defined as non-singleton clones. Clones expanded in unsorted samples were labelled as CD4+, CD8+ or unknown by matching protein sequences in sorted samples from the same patient. Wilcoxon tests on paired samples were used to test changes in diversity from C1D1 to C4D1. TCRdb re-hosts the immuneACCESS table, in-frame sequences only. Its copies lack some clones; in the studies checked, an unresolved V gene accounts for under half of them, and the cause for the rest is not known. D and trimming come from the DNA, and the V and J calls and clone size come from that table. For this sample there are about 40,000 clones; 70% to 80% appear just once. The ten most abundant clones make up roughly 9.7% of the sample.

The time point label, as the study defines it: cycle 1 day 1 (C1D1), immediately before nivolumab initiation. Every trial patient had relapsed after autologous stem cell transplantation, and cohorts A, B and C differed in prior brentuximab vedotin exposure. The trial cohort comprised some 60 patients with relapsed/refractory classical Hodgkin lymphoma whose best overall responses were complete response, partial response or progressive disease. Trial patients were treated with single-agent nivolumab in the multi-cohort phase II CheckMate 205 trial. An independent review committee assessed best overall response using the 2007 International Working Group response criteria. Trial PBMCs were collected immediately before nivolumab initiation (C1D1) and during therapy at cycle 2 day 1 and cycle 4 day 1. Peripheral blood was collected in 8 mL Vacutainer Cell Preparation Tubes, from which PBMCs were isolated by centrifugation and then cryopreserved.

CDR1 and CDR2 are drawn from the germline V gene: SNHLY, FYNNEI. CDR3 length: 12 amino acids, cysteine to phenylalanine. Only the CDR3 part of the read is kept: 36 bases, read in frame from the first base. V is reduced by 8 bases and J by 0 bases, leaving a spacing of 7 bases between them. This clonotype originated in a human donor with classical Hodgkin lymphoma. The sequence joins TRBV2 to TRBJ1-2; no D segment can be confidently identified. The input for sequencing was peripheral blood mononuclear cells (PBMCs), taken at baseline. The base sequence is TGTGCCAGCTCTCTTACTAACTATGGCTACACCTTC. Its protein is CASSLTNYGYTF.